The rows below give T cell receptor beta chains drawn from one sample of a study of blood T cell repertoires in COVID-19. The data were produced by immunoSEQ multiplex PCR, yet TCRdb's version contains in-frame clones alone and is incomplete. The profile shows roughly 200,000 clones, roughly 90% of them singletons. Sequenced: peripheral blood. The receptors shown here come from a man between 50 and 59 years old with COVID-19, enrolled during active disease. CDR3s include the opening cysteine and the closing phenylalanine or tryptophan. The order of the fields is V gene, CDR3 protein.

>TRBV10-3
CAISESVGLADEKLFF
>TRBV6-5
CASSQQVAEQYF
>TRBV9
CASSGPRTSGDIISYEQYF
>TRBV9
CASSVRPGQGYDTGELFF
>TRBV5-6
CASSLGGQGSNTEAFF
>TRBV6-5
CATYPGQGGGYTF
>TRBV28
CASSLGPGIYEQYF
>TRBV5-6
CASSLMGQGMSSGYTF
>TRBV20-1
CSASGDRDEQYF
>TRBV14
CASSRAGTGRVGELFF
>TRBV6-5
CASSYGLAPSSEQFF
>TRBV5-5
CASSRQGPTTYEQYF
>TRBV6-5
CASSRAGGTYEQYF
>TRBV18
CASSIDRVSGASGNTIYF
>TRBV19
CATSSGQGLYEQYF
>TRBV7-6
CASSLTLDGTGSPYEQYF
>TRBV6-1
CASSEVEFNTF
>TRBV5-1
CASSPAGGLNTEAFF
>TRBV15
CATSTGGTAINQPQHF
>TRBV6-6
CASSYSESSYNEQFF